This T cell receptor (beta chain) was sequenced in a study of CD8+ T cells in alopecia areata. Study results and limitations: Tofacitinib significantly decreased scalp clonality and expanded CD8+ clones among top 100. On tofacitinib, scalp and blood still held many of the expanded lesional clones.

As for treatment: oral pan-JAK inhibitor, 5-10 mg twice daily. Sorting from PBMCs produced CD4+ and CD8+ T cells. As to this clone: Its cognate antigen is unknown.

RNA was isolated and reverse transcribed to cDNA, the sequencing template. The assay was immunoSEQ multiplex PCR, and TCRdb's table has in-frame clones only and misses some. The repertoire has a few hundred thousand clones, more than 30% of them found once; the top ten carry 0.48%. V was trimmed by 5 bases and J by 0 bases, leaving 13 bases between them. The CDR3 runs 14 residues. CDR1 and CDR2 from the germline V gene are SQVTM and ANQGSEA. The receptor comes from a human donor with alopecia areata. Sequenced material: CD4+ T cells sorted from blood, taken between weeks 30 and 35, from a patient treated with tofacitinib. This chain links TRBV29-1 with TRBJ1-1; D unresolved. CDR3 sequence (DNA): TGCAGCGTTAAGGCGGTGCTTATGAACACTGAAGCTTTCTTT. Its translation is CSVKAVLMNTEAFF.